This T cell receptor (beta chain) was recovered during a study of T cell responses to AZD1222 COVID-19 vaccine. Whole-study context: Combined were second doses at about 4 or about 12 weeks. Findings and caveats of the study: Only a handful of AZD1222 recipients, roughly six in all, had baseline seropositivity. Most donors were white British and more were female, and clonal diversity was possibly underestimated. Increased Spike-specific TCR breadth and depth were observed after two AZD1222 doses.

Trimming removed 5 bases at V and 4 bases at J, with 12 bases between. CDR1 and CDR2 from the germline V gene are SEHNR and FQNEAQ (reference sequence). The CDR3 is 14 residues long. Assay used: immunoSEQ multiplex PCR; TCRdb lists only in-frame clones, some missing. The table shows about 120,000 clones, with 85% to 90% occurring only once. Regarding this clone: Antigen unknown.

The specimen comprised peripheral blood, sampled on day 0 of AZD1222 vaccination. The rearrangement links TRBV7-9 to TRBJ1-5, with D unclear. The receptor's source is an adult in good health. DNA of the CDR3: TGTGCCAGCAGCGCACAGAACGGTAATCAGCCCCAGCATTTT. Its translation is CASSAQNGNQPQHF.